This T cell receptor (beta chain) was recorded in a study of T cells in localized non-small cell lung cancer. General study findings and limits: Median detection of top 100 tumor clones in adjacent lung was 57 clones. Density of T cells in blood, when higher, went with longer overall survival. Sequencing involved a lone tumor region, leaving heterogeneity possible.

CDR1 and CDR2 (germline): SGHTS, YDEGEE. The CDR3 covers 13 residues. V gave up 2 bases and J gave up 5 bases, with 10 bases separating them. Measured with immunoSEQ multiplex PCR; TCRdb has only the in-frame clones, and not every one. The sample gives under 65,000 clones, about four fifths of which show up once; about 20% is in the top ten. To note about this clone: Its antigen is not identified.

This TCR was recovered from a female donor of 60 years or more with stage II squamous cell lung carcinoma. The sequencing here drew on peripheral blood, taken before any cancer treatment. This chain links TRBV5-8 with TRBJ2-5; D uncertain. DNA of the CDR3: TGTGCCAGCAGCTTTAGGCCCAGGGAGACCCAGTACTTC. Its translation: CASSFRPRETQYF.